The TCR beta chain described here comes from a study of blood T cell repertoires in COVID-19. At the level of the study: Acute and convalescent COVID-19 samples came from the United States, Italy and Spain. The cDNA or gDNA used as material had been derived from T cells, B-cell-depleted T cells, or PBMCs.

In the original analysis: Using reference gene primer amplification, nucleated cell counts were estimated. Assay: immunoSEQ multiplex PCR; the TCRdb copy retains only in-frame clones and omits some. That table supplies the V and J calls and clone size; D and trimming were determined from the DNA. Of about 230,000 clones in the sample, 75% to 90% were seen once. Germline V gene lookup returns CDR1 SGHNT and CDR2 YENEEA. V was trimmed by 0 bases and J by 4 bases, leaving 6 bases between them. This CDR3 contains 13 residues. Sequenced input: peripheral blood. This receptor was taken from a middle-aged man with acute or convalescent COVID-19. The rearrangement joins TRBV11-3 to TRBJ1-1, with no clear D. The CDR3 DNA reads TGTGCCAGCAGCTTAGAGGCCAGCACTGAAGCTTTCTTT. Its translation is CASSLEASTEAFF.